These T cell receptor beta chains were read from a single sample in a study of cytomegalovirus exposure and HLA in healthy donors. This table comes from immunoSEQ multiplex PCR, and its TCRdb copy is limited to in-frame clones, with some not included. The sample holds 150,000 to 250,000 clones, 79% seen once. The sample taken for sequencing was PBMCs. The receptors originated from a girl between 5 and 17 years old in good health and CMV-seropositive. CDR3s include the opening cysteine and the closing phenylalanine or tryptophan. D genes are given only for firm matches. Clone size appears in some rows only: once, few, many, or a class for an expanded clone.

>TRBJ1-5|few|TRBV19|TRBD1
TGTGCCAGTAGTAAGGGGCAGGGGGCGAATCAGCCCCAGCATTTT
CASSKGQGANQPQHF
>TRBJ1-1|few|TRBV9|NA
TGTGCCAGCAGGGCTTATCGGGGGACTGAAGCTTTCTTT
CASRAYRGTEAFF
>TRBJ2-3|NA|TRBV19|TRBD2
TGTGCCAGTAGGGTCCTAGCGGGGGGTATGGATACGCAGTATTTT
CASRVLAGGMDTQYF
>TRBJ2-3|NA|TRBV27|NA
TGTGCCAGCAGTTTTGGGCAGAACACAGATACGCAGTATTTT
CASSFGQNTDTQYF
>TRBJ1-2|few|TRBV5-1|NA
TGCGCCAGCAGCTTGGATTACAGGGTGGGTAACTATGGCTACACCTTC
CASSLDYRVGNYGYTF
>TRBJ2-2|NA|TRBV15|NA
TGTGCCACCAGCAGAGATCTCGGACTCACGGGCGAGCTGTTTTTT
CATSRDLGLTGELFF
>TRBJ1-6|NA|TRBV19|TRBD1
TGTGCCAGTAGTACCTCCGACAGGGATAATAATTCACCCCTCCACTTT
CASSTSDRDNNSPLHF
>TRBJ2-1|few|TRBV7-8|NA
TGTGCCAGCAGCTTAGTGGTGGGGGGGCTGGCTGAGCAGTTCTTC
CASSLVVGGLAEQFF
>TRBJ2-5|NA|TRBV5-1|TRBD1
TGCGCCAGCAGCTCCGCCACAGGGGCGAGGGAGACCCAGTACTTC
CASSSATGARETQYF
>TRBJ2-1|NA|TRBV11-3|TRBD2
TGTGCCTGCGCCCGTGGGACTACCTACAATGAGCAGTTCTTC
CACARGTTYNEQFF
>TRBJ1-2|NA|TRBV27|NA
TGTGCCAGCAGCTCTTTTCCAGTTGTATCTTCCTATGGCTACACCTTC
CASSSFPVVSSYGYTF
>TRBJ2-5|NA|TRBV7-2|TRBD2
TGTGCCAGCAGCTTAGTACTAGCGGGGGGGAGTCGAGAGACCCAGTACTTC
CASSLVLAGGSRETQYF
>TRBJ1-1|once|TRBV27|NA
TGTGCCAGCAGTTTATCCAGGGCAACCATGAACACTGAAGCTTTCTTT
CASSLSRATMNTEAFF
>TRBJ2-1|NA|TRBV2|TRBD2
TGTGCCAGCACGAAAGGAGGCGGGGGGGGCTACAATGAGCAGTTCTTC
CASTKGGGGGYNEQFF
>TRBJ2-1|NA|TRBV7-7|TRBD2
TGTGCCAGCAGCGGGTGGGCGGGAGGAGAGCAGTTCTTC
CASSGWAGGEQFF
>TRBJ2-1|NA|TRBV18|NA
TGTGCCAGCTCACCACCGCAGCGAGGAGGTTACAATGAGCAGTTCTTC
CASSPPQRGGYNEQFF
>TRBJ2-6|NA|TRBV7-9|NA
TGTGCCAGCAGTACAAGCTCTGGGGCCAACGTCCTGACTTTC
CASSTSSGANVLTF
>TRBJ1-2|few|TRBV6-5|TRBD1
TGTGCCAGCAGTTACTCGACAGGGGACTATGGCTACACCTTC
CASSYSTGDYGYTF
>TRBJ2-7|NA|TRBV4-3|TRBD2
TGCGCCAGCAGCCAGGCAGGGGGACTAGCGGGGGGGATAACCTACGAGCAGTACTTC
CASSQAGGLAGGITYEQYF
>TRBJ2-5|NA|TRBV4-2|TRBD2
TGTGCCAGCAGCCAAGACGGACTAGCGGGGAGAAAGGCCAAAGAGACCCAGTACTTC
CASSQDGLAGRKAKETQYF
>TRBJ2-5|NA|TRBV5-1|TRBD2
TGCGCCAGCAGCGCCGGACTAGCGGGGGCGAAGCCTTCCCAAGAGACCCAGTACTTC
CASSAGLAGAKPSQETQYF
>TRBJ2-6|NA|TRBV6-4|NA
TGTGCCAGCAGACCCGGGTCTGGGGCCAACGTCCTGACTTTC
CASRPGSGANVLTF
>TRBJ2-7|few|TRBV11-2|NA
TGTGCCAGCAGCTTGAGACGACTTCACGAGCAGTACTTC
CASSLRRLHEQYF
>TRBJ2-7|NA|TRBV27|TRBD1
TGTGCCAGCAGTTCTCGACAGGGGGGGTACGAGCAGTACTTC
CASSSRQGGYEQYF